The TCR beta chain under discussion was sequenced for a study of blood T cell repertoires in COVID-19. Overall study context: PBMCs, B-cell-depleted T cells, or T cells provided the cDNA or gDNA that made up the material.

Cohort assignment relied on participant-reported clinical history. This CDR3 comprises 17 residues. Trimming left V 4 bases short and J 1 base short, with 17 bases between. Germline V gives CDR1 SGHRS, CDR2 YFSETQ. In the authors' workflow: Estimated nucleated cell counts came from reference gene primer amplification. Here immunoSEQ multiplex PCR was the method, and the copy in TCRdb shows in-frame clones only, minus some. V and J calls and clone size are copied from that table; D and trimming were computed from the DNA. The sample records hundreds of thousands of clones, approximately 85% being singletons.

The source is a woman aged 25 to 39 who had recovered from COVID-19. Input material: PBMCs or T cells enriched from blood (not recorded which). The chain couples TRBV5-1 to TRBJ2-2; tentative D call: TRBD2 (6 bases). The CDR3 region is CASSLGDSSVNTGELFF. The CDR3 DNA follows: TGCGCCAGCAGCCTAGGGGACTCCTCCGTGAACACCGGGGAGCTGTTTTTT.